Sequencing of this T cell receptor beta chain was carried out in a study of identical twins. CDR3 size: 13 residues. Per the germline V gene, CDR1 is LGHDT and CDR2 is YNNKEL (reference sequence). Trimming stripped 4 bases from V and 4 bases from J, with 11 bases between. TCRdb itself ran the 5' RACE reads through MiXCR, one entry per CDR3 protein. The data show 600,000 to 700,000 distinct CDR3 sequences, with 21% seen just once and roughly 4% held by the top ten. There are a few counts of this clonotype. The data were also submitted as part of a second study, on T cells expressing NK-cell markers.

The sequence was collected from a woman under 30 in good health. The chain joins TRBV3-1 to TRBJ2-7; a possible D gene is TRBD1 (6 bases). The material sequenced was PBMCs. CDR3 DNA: TGTGCCAGCAGCCGATTACAGGGATACGAGCAGTACTTC. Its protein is CASSRLQGYEQYF.